The 12 T cell receptor beta chains given below trace back to one sample, sequenced in a study of human T cells and chemical hapten exposure. Described time point: pre-sensitization, week 0. The treatment here: therapeutic diphenylcyclopropenone sensitization with weekly scalp DPC. TCRdb independently ran MiXCR on the RACE reads; one entry per CDR3 protein. The sample carries around 260,000 distinct CDR3 sequences, approximately 8.6% recorded once. Sequenced material: whole blood, taken in connection with sensitization to the hapten diphenylcyclopropenone (DPC). The receptor set was obtained from a middle-aged woman with alopecia areata. Some clones in this sample may be carry-over from other donors' samples.

This clonotype occurred many times. J is TRBJ1-4 and V is TRBV25-1, with a tentative D call TRBD1 (5 bases). From germline, CDR1 is MGHDK and CDR2 SYGVNS. This CDR3 has 14 residues. V was trimmed by 7 bases and J by 5 bases, leaving 14 bases between them. The CDR3 here is CASTPGTENEKLFF. In nucleotides, the CDR3 is TGTGCCAGCACCCCCGGGACGGAGAATGAAAAACTGTTTTTT.

This clonotype was detected a few times. The rearrangement uses TRBV12-3 or TRBV12-4 and TRBJ2-2, with D perhaps assigned TRBD1 or TRBD2 (7 bases each). This CDR3 has 14 residues. V was pared by 6 bases and J by 7 bases, with 15 bases between. CDR3 protein: CASRLTGRDGELFF. Here the CDR3 DNA reads TGTGCCAGCAGGCTGACAGGGAGGGACGGGGAGCTGTTTTTT.

This clonotype was picked up many times. The chain recombines TRBV7-9 with TRBJ1-3; D remains ambiguous. The CDR3 length is 15 residues. V was clipped by 0 bases and J by 0 bases, with 6 bases between them. In germline, CDR1 is SEHNR, CDR2 FQNEAQ (reference sequence). The CDR3 loop reads CASSLAGFSGNTIYF. For the CDR3, the DNA is TGTGCCAGCAGCTTAGCAGGATTCTCTGGAAACACCATATATTTT.

This clonotype was observed a handful of times. The gene calls are TRBV6-5 and TRBJ1-5; 7 bases agree with TRBD1. V dropped 2 bases and J dropped 2; count of bases not matched to a gene: 3. Germline-derived CDR1 and CDR2 are MNHEY and SVGAGI. This CDR3 region has 15 residues. The CDR3 loop is CASSYTGDGNQPQHF. CDR3 nucleotide sequence: TGTGCCAGCAGTTACACAGGGGACGGCAATCAGCCCCAGCATTTT.

The genes are TRBV29-1 and TRBJ2-1; a possible D gene is TRBD2 (5 bases). CDR1 is SQVTM, CDR2 ANQGSEA, per germline. This CDR3 region has 13 residues. Trimming cost V 5 bases and J 2 bases, with 10 bases left between them. The DNA for the CDR3 is TGCAGCGTTTCGGACTCCACCTACAATGAGCAGTTCTTC. This codes for CSVSDSTYNEQFF.

The V and J genes are TRBV7-9 and TRBJ2-1; D perhaps matches TRBD2 (6 bases). This CDR3 contains 17 residues. Germline CDR1 SEHNR, CDR2 FQNEAQ (reference sequence). The V end was cut by 0 bases, the J end by 8 bases, with 20 bases between. The DNA of the CDR3 is TGTGCCAGCAGCTTAGCGCTTGGGAGGACCGAGTACGATGAGCAGTTCTTC. This encodes CASSLALGRTEYDEQFF.

Concerning this clonotype: This may stem from a read error, because a much larger clone lies one nucleotide away. The chain links TRBV6-6 to TRBJ1-1; no reliable D call. V shed 0 bases and J shed 0 bases, with 5 bases lying between them. CDR3 size: 14 residues. Germline V CDR1 and CDR2: MNHNY, SVGAGI (reference sequence). The chain's CDR3 is CASSYSSMNTEAFF. The CDR3, as DNA: TGTGCCAGCAGTTACTCGAGCATGAACACTGAAGCTTTCTTT.

This clonotype has a count of ten or more. The chain recombines TRBV4-3 with TRBJ2-1, with D possibly being TRBD1 (6 bases). Trimming removed 1 base at V and 5 bases at J, with 12 bases between. In germline, CDR1 is LGHNA, CDR2 YSLEER. CDR3 length: 15 residues. As DNA, the CDR3 is TGCGCCAGCAGCCAAGGGCTGGCAGGGGACAATGAGCAGTTCTTC. Translating it yields CASSQGLAGDNEQFF.

This clonotype was found a few times. This rearrangement joins TRBV7-9 to TRBJ1-1, with TRBD1 identical over 11 bases. Trimming took 6 bases from V and 2 from J; bases not matched to a gene: 5. The CDR3 loop spans 15 amino acids. Germline-derived CDR1 and CDR2 are SEHNR and FQNEAQ (reference sequence). The CDR3 coding sequence is TGTGCCAGCAGGGGACAGGGGGGAGGAAACACTGAAGCTTTCTTT. Translated: CASRGQGGGNTEAFF.

The chain joins TRBV7-9 to TRBJ2-1, with unresolved D. V was cut by 1 base and J by 0 bases, with 13 bases left in between. Germline loops: CDR1 SEHNR, CDR2 FQNEAQ (reference sequence). This CDR3 is built from 17 residues. CDR3 residues: CASSLVPAHISYNEQFF. The CDR3 nucleotides are TGTGCCAGCAGCTTAGTGCCAGCGCATATCTCCTACAATGAGCAGTTCTTC.

This chain joins TRBV20-1 and TRBJ2-3; D is perhaps TRBD1 (6 bases). Looked up from germline, CDR1 is DFQATT and CDR2 is SNEGSKA (reference sequence). The CDR3 is 15 amino acids. The germline V and J ends were trimmed by 5 bases and 0 bases, with 15 bases remaining between them. CDR3 DNA: TGCAGTGCTGGGGACCCTCAGGGGAGCACAGATACGCAGTATTTT. This sequence encodes CSAGDPQGSTDTQYF.

This CDR3 reads CSVGMLTARSGELFF. The CDR3 nucleotides read TGCAGCGTTGGAATGCTGACAGCCCGATCCGGGGAGCTGTTTTTT. The gene calls are TRBV29-1 and TRBJ2-2; a weak D match, TRBD1 (5 bases). Between the trimmed V and J ends, which lost 4 bases and 6 bases, there was a span of 18 bases. Germline V gives CDR1 SQVTM, CDR2 ANQGSEA. The CDR3 length is 15 residues.